The rows below give T cell receptor beta chains drawn from one sample of a study of blood T cell repertoires in COVID-19. Measured with immunoSEQ multiplex PCR; TCRdb has only the in-frame clones, and not every one. The repertoire consists of 130,000 or so clones, with 84% occurring once and the leading ten covering 9% to 15%. Material for sequencing was peripheral blood. The receptor set was obtained from a woman aged 55-69 years with acute or convalescent COVID-19. Both conserved end residues are part of each CDR3. The order of the fields is J gene, D gene, clone size, V gene, CDR3 DNA, CDR3 protein. D genes are given only for firm matches. Rows may omit the clone size; those that give it use once, few, many or a size class.

TRBJ1-1 NA NA TRBV7-2 TGTGCCAGCAGCCCCCGGACCGGGGGGCTTGCTGAAGTTTTCTTT CASSPRTGGLAEVFF
TRBJ2-2 NA NA TRBV3-1/TRBV3-2 TGTGCCAGCAGCCAAGACGGACTAAGATCGAACACCGGGGAGCTGTTTTTT CASSQDGLRSNTGELFF
TRBJ1-4 NA NA TRBV5-1 TGCGCCAGCAGCTTGGTGAGGCATGCAACTAATGAAAAACTGTTTTTT CASSLVRHATNEKLFF
TRBJ2-5 TRBD1 NA TRBV5-6 TGTGCCAGCACCCCCGCACGGACAGGGCGAGAGACCCAGTACTTC CASTPARTGRETQYF
TRBJ1-3 NA NA TRBV10-3 TGTGCCATCACCCGCGGGCCGGGGTACACCATATATTTT CAITRGPGYTIYF
TRBJ2-3 NA NA TRBV3-1/TRBV3-2 TGTGCCAGCAGCTACAAAACAGATACGCAGTATTTT CASSYKTDTQYF
TRBJ2-3 NA NA TRBV19 TGTGCCAGTAGTTCCCGAACAGCGGGAGATACGCAGTATTTT CASSSRTAGDTQYF
TRBJ1-1 NA few TRBV19 TGTGCCAGTACCATGGGGAGGGTGAGCACTGAAGCTTTCTTT CASTMGRVSTEAFF
TRBJ1-6 NA NA TRBV5-1 TGCGCCAGCAGCTTTAACCAGGGTCCCGCCCTCCACTTT CASSFNQGPALHF
TRBJ1-6 TRBD1 NA TRBV9 TGTGCCAGCAGCCCTTCTCGAACGGGACAGCTTAATTCACCCCTCCACTTT CASSPSRTGQLNSPLHF
TRBJ2-5 TRBD1 once TRBV5-1 TGCGCCAGTTGGGGGCACCCGGACAGGGAAGAGACCCAGTACTTC CASWGHPDREETQYF
TRBJ1-1 TRBD1 NA TRBV5-1 TGCGCCAGCAGCGCTACGGGACAGGGAACAAACACTGAAGCTTTCTTT CASSATGQGTNTEAFF
TRBJ2-1 NA NA TRBV29-1 TGCAGCGGGACGGGACACCTATCCTACAATGAGCAGTTCTTC CSGTGHLSYNEQFF
TRBJ1-1 NA NA TRBV27 TGTGCCAGCAACCTAGGGGGGGGGAACACTGAAGCTTTCTTT CASNLGGGNTEAFF
TRBJ2-3 NA NA TRBV4-1 TGCGCCAGCAGCCAAAAGGGGGGAGGGGGGCTAGATACGCAGTATTTT CASSQKGGGGLDTQYF
TRBJ2-1 NA NA TRBV30 TGTGCCTGGAGTGTACCTCCCGGCTGGAGCAATGAGCAGTTCTTC CAWSVPPGWSNEQFF
TRBJ2-2 TRBD2 once TRBV19 TGTGCCAGTAGTACCACTAGCGGCTACACCGGGGAGCTGTTTTTT CASSTTSGYTGELFF
TRBJ1-1 NA NA TRBV5-1 TGCGCCAGCAGTCGGAGGTCGGAGAACACTGAAGCTTTCTTT CASSRRSENTEAFF
TRBJ1-5 NA NA TRBV7-9 TGTGCCAGCAGCCCGGCGGGGGGACCCCATCAGCCCCAGCATTTT CASSPAGGPHQPQHF
TRBJ1-2 NA NA TRBV6-6 TGTGCCAGCAGTTACTCGTCGGCCCGGACGGGGTTTGGCTACACCTTC CASSYSSARTGFGYTF
TRBJ2-2 NA NA TRBV10-1 TGCGCCAGCAGTGCTACAGGGATCTTGAACACCGGGGAGCTGTTTTTT CASSATGILNTGELFF
TRBJ1-2 TRBD1 once TRBV7-9 TGTGCCAGCAGCTTAGCGGGGTTCCGGGACAGGGTGTATGGCTACACCTTC CASSLAGFRDRVYGYTF
TRBJ1-4 NA NA TRBV5-1 TGCGCCAGCAGCTTGGGTATAGGGAGAGGTGAAAAACTGTTTTTT CASSLGIGRGEKLFF
TRBJ1-2 TRBD1 NA TRBV11-1 TGTGCCAGCAGCCCCGGACCAGGGGGGCGAAACTATGGCTACACCTTC CASSPGPGGRNYGYTF
TRBJ1-6 TRBD1 NA TRBV6-6 TGTGCCAGCAGTTTCCGGGACAGGGTAACACCACCCCTCCACTTT CASSFRDRVTPPLHF
TRBJ1-2 NA NA TRBV12-3/TRBV12-4 TGTGCCAGCAGCTCAGGGTCTTATGGCTACACCTTC CASSSGSYGYTF
TRBJ1-5 NA NA TRBV19 TGTGCCAGTAGTGGGCGGGGGCAGGGGCAGCCCCAGCATTTT CASSGRGQGQPQHF
TRBJ1-5 TRBD1 few TRBV3-1/TRBV3-2 TGTGCCAGCAGCCAAGGGACAGGGAATCAGCCCCAGCATTTT CASSQGTGNQPQHF
TRBJ1-3 NA NA TRBV19 TGTGCCAGTACCGCCGTTGGGAGCGGCTCTGGAAACTCCAAGAGCAGAAACACCATATATTTT CASTAVGSGSGNSKSRNTIYF
TRBJ1-1 NA NA TRBV7-9 TGTGCCAGCAGCCCTGCGGGAAACACTGAAGCTTTCTTT CASSPAGNTEAFF
TRBJ2-5 TRBD2 NA TRBV3-1/TRBV3-2 TGTGCCAGCTTCGGGGGGACTCAAGAGACCCAGTACTTC CASFGGTQETQYF
TRBJ1-2 TRBD1 NA TRBV28 TGTGCCAGCAGTTTATCGGCGACAGGGGCCAGATATGGCTACACCTTC CASSLSATGARYGYTF
TRBJ2-1 TRBD2 NA TRBV2 TGTGCCGGATCTAGCGGGGGGGAATACTACAATGAGCAGTTCTTC CAGSSGGEYYNEQFF
TRBJ1-3 TRBD1 NA TRBV24-1 TGTGCCACCAGTGATCCAAGGGACAGGGGAGGAAACACCATATATTTT CATSDPRDRGGNTIYF
TRBJ1-1 NA NA TRBV30 TGTGCCTGGAGTTCTCCTACAGGCATAGGGACTGAAGCTTTCTTT CAWSSPTGIGTEAFF
TRBJ2-7 TRBD1 NA TRBV30 TGTGCCTGGACCCATAAGGGACAGGGGGACTACGAGCAGTACTTC CAWTHKGQGDYEQYF
TRBJ1-2 TRBD1 NA TRBV4-2 TGTGCCAGCAGCCAAGACCAGGGGGAAGTTGTCTATGGCTACACCTTC CASSQDQGEVVYGYTF
TRBJ2-2 NA NA TRBV3-1/TRBV3-2 TGTGCCAGCAGCCCTCACTTAAACACCGGGGAGCTGTTTTTT CASSPHLNTGELFF
TRBJ1-1 NA NA TRBV15 TGTGCCACCAGCAGAGAAAGGAGGAGGACTGAAGCTTTCTTT CATSRERRRTEAFF
TRBJ1-6 NA NA TRBV7-9 TGTGCCAGCAGCCTCTCCTATAATTCACCCCTCCACTTT CASSLSYNSPLHF
TRBJ1-5 NA NA TRBV27 TGTGCCAGCAGTTCCTCGTCCTATCAGCCCCAGCATTTT CASSSSSYQPQHF
TRBJ1-1 NA few TRBV6-1 TGTGCCAGCAGTGATCCCCCCCGCACTGAAGCTTTCTTT CASSDPPRTEAFF
TRBJ2-7 TRBD2 NA TRBV6-6 TGTGCCAGCAGTTACATAGCGGGTGAATTTTCCTACGAGCAGTACTTC CASSYIAGEFSYEQYF
TRBJ1-2 NA NA TRBV7-8 TGTGCCAGCAGCTTAGTGGGAGGGAATAACTATGGCTACACCTTC CASSLVGGNNYGYTF
TRBJ1-4 TRBD1 NA TRBV7-9 TGTGCCAGCAGCCAGGGAGTGGGGACAGGGGTCCTTAATGAAAAACTGTTTTTT CASSQGVGTGVLNEKLFF
TRBJ2-1 TRBD2 NA TRBV9 TGTGCCAGCAGCCCCGGGGGGACCTACAATGAGCAGTTCTTC CASSPGGTYNEQFF
TRBJ1-2 TRBD1 NA TRBV6-5 TGTGCCAGCAGTTTCCGGGACAGGGAGGTTTCTGGCTACACCTTC CASSFRDREVSGYTF
TRBJ1-3 NA NA TRBV24-1 TGTGCCACCAGAGAAGCTTCTGGAAACACCATATATTTT CATREASGNTIYF
TRBJ1-1 NA NA TRBV19 TGTGCCAGTAGTTCCAGGATGGGAGCCACTGAAGCTTTCTTT CASSSRMGATEAFF
TRBJ1-6 TRBD1 once TRBV4-2 TGTGCCAGCAGCCAAGTCACAGGGGGCAATTCACCCCTCCACTTT CASSQVTGGNSPLHF
TRBJ1-1 NA NA TRBV3-1/TRBV3-2 TGTGCCAGCAGCCAATATGGGGGCGAAGCTTTCTTT CASSQYGGEAFF
TRBJ2-1 TRBD1 NA TRBV5-1 TGCGCCAGCAGCAACGGACAGGGGGCCAATGAGCAGTTCTTC CASSNGQGANEQFF
TRBJ1-6 NA once TRBV7-8 TGTGCCAGCAGCCCGGGAACGACAGGAGTTAATTCACCCCTCCACTTT CASSPGTTGVNSPLHF